Each of the 27 T cell receptor beta chains below was sequenced from the same sample in a study of blood T cell repertoires in COVID-19. Here immunoSEQ multiplex PCR was the method, and the copy in TCRdb shows in-frame clones only, minus some. This table has 150,000 to 200,000 clones, 88% appearing once. Sequences were obtained from peripheral blood. The receptors derive from a man aged 50 to 59 who had recovered from COVID-19.

The chain recombines TRBV9 with TRBJ2-7, with 7 bases identical to TRBD2. The CDR3 consists of 15 residues. V shed 1 base, J shed 0 bases, and the junction held 4 bases outside the gene matches. From germline, CDR1 is SGDLS and CDR2 YYNGEE. The CDR3, as DNA: TGTGCCAGCAGCGTATCTAGCGGTAGCTCCTACGAGCAGTACTTC. This encodes CASSVSSGSSYEQYF. The entire variable domain, with the rest obtained from reference TRBV9 and TRBJ2-7, is as follows: DSGVTQTPKHLITATGQRVTLRCSPRSGDLSVYWYQQSLDQGLQFLIQYYNGEERAKGNILERFSAQQFPDLHSELNLSSLELGDSALYFCASSVSSGSSYEQYFGPGTRLTVT.

This clone is a singleton in its sample. The chain is built from TRBV2 and TRBJ1-2; D unclear. Looked up from germline, CDR1 is SNHLY and CDR2 is FYNNEI. Trimming left V 3 bases short and J 5 bases short, with 10 bases between. This CDR3 is 13 amino acids long. CDR3 DNA: TGTGCCAGCAGTGACAGGAACGTTTATGGCTACACCTTC. This sequence encodes CASSDRNVYGYTF.

CDR3 sequence reads: CASKVAPQEDTQYF. The CDR3 DNA reads as TGTGCCAGCAAGGTTGCGCCCCAGGAAGATACGCAGTATTTT. This rearrangement joins TRBV2 to TRBJ2-3; D unclear. Between the trimmed V and J ends, which lost 7 bases and 5 bases, there was a span of 16 bases. The germline V gene has CDR1 SNHLY and CDR2 FYNNEI. The CDR3 extends over 14 amino acids. Full variable domain (rest looked up from reference TRBV2 and TRBJ2-3): EPEVTQTPSHQVTQMGQEVILRCVPISNHLYFYWYRQILGQKVEFLVSFYNNEISEKSEIFDDQFSVERPDGSNFTLKIRSTKLEDSAMYFCASKVAPQEDTQYFGPGTRLTVL.

The chain employs TRBV5-4 and TRBJ1-2; TRBD1 matches at 7 bases. The J segment lost 4 bases and the V segment lost 9 bases, leaving 15 bases of the junction unmatched. In germline, CDR1 is SGHNT, CDR2 YYREEE (reference sequence). The CDR3 extends over 15 amino acids. The CDR3 protein is CAIPHLAGTVYGYTF. For the CDR3, the DNA is TGTGCCATCCCTCACCTGGCCGGGACAGTCTATGGCTACACCTTC.

This clone was observed once. This chain joins TRBV19 and TRBJ1-1; no firm D call. Germline assignment: CDR1 LNHDA and CDR2 SQIVND (reference sequence). The CDR3 has 13 amino acids. V lost 5 bases and J 1 base, leaving 8 bases between the germline ends. The CDR3 region has the DNA TGTGCCAGTAGTGCTAGAGGGAACACTGAAGCTTTCTTT. Translated, it gives CASSARGNTEAFF.

The rearrangement uses TRBV27 and TRBJ2-6; possibly TRBD2 for D (5 bases). V dropped 5 bases and J dropped 4 bases, with 12 bases sitting between them. Per the germline V gene, CDR1 is MNHEY and CDR2 is SMNVEV (reference sequence). The CDR3 has 15 residues. The CDR3, as DNA: TGTGCCAGCAGTCTCCAGACGGGGGGGGCCAACGTCCTGACTTTC. Amino acids: CASSLQTGGANVLTF.

This clone occurred a few times. The chain employs TRBV5-8 and TRBJ1-6, with 8 bases matching TRBD1. The CDR3 extends over 13 amino acids. V was clipped by 7 bases and J by 17 bases; unmatched bases: 14. From germline, CDR1 is SGHTS and CDR2 YDEGEE. In nucleotides, the CDR3 is TGTGCCAGCGTCGGGACAGGCCAACTTTTTGTCCACTTT. Protein sequence: CASVGTGQLFVHF.

The CDR3 nucleotides read TGCGCCAGCAGGACGACTAGCGCAACCCACGAGCAGTACTTC. Protein: CASRTTSATHEQYF. V and J are TRBV5-1 and TRBJ2-7; 8 bases match TRBD2. The CDR3 has 14 residues. Losses at the gene ends were 5 bases for V and 5 bases for J; bases not matched to a gene: 9. The germline V gene has CDR1 SGHRS and CDR2 YFSETQ. Complete variable domain (other parts from reference TRBV5-1 and TRBJ2-7): KAGVTQTPRYLIKTRGQQVTLSCSPISGHRSVSWYQQTPGQGLQFLFEYFSETQRNKGNFPGRFSGRQFSNSRSEMNVSTLELGDSALYLCASRTTSATHEQYFGPGTRLTVT.

CDR3 nucleotides: TGTGCCAGCAGCCTCATTGCGGGACTAGCGGGAGACACCGGGGAGCTGTTTTTT. It codes for CASSLIAGLAGDTGELFF. The chain carries TRBV3-1 (or the pseudogene TRBV3-2) and TRBJ2-2; 14 bases map to TRBD2. Looked up from germline, CDR1 is LGHDT and CDR2 is YNNKEL (reference sequence). V was pared by 4 bases and J by 3 bases, with 7 bases of the junction left unmatched. CDR3 size: 18 residues.

The chain recombines TRBV5-1 with TRBJ2-2, with D possibly TRBD1 on 6 matching bases. With 4 bases removed from V and 3 bases from J, the gap between germline ends came to 10 bases. The CDR3 totals 14 residues. The germline V gene has CDR1 SGHRS and CDR2 YFSETQ. The CDR3 coding sequence is TGCGCCAGCAGCGAAGGACAGTACACCGGGGAGCTGTTTTTT. The encoded protein is CASSEGQYTGELFF.

CDR3 sequence (DNA): TGCAGTGCTAGTAGGACTAGCGGGAGCACAGATACGCAGTATTTT. Translating it yields CSASRTSGSTDTQYF. The V call is TRBV20-1, the J call TRBJ2-3; 11 nucleotides match TRBD2. The germline CDR1 and CDR2 sequences are DFQATT and SNEGSKA (reference sequence). V was clipped by 3 bases and J by 0 bases; unmatched bases: 2. The CDR3 covers 15 residues.

The V and J genes are TRBV5-4 and TRBJ2-3, with TRBD2 matching 7 bases. After removal of 6 bases from V and 2 bases from J, the junction contained 9 bases not matched to a gene. The CDR3 runs to 15 residues. Germline V gene data show CDR1 as SGHNT and CDR2 as YYREEE (reference sequence). CDR3 sequence reads: CASKKPGGVTDTQYF. In DNA form, the CDR3 reads TGTGCCAGCAAAAAACCTGGGGGGGTCACAGATACGCAGTATTTT. The full variable domain, completed using reference TRBV5-4 and TRBJ2-3, is ETGVTQSPTHLIKTRGQQVTLRCSSQSGHNTVSWYQQALGQGPQFIFQYYREEENGRGNFPPRFSGLQFPNYSSELNVNALELDDSALYLCASKKPGGVTDTQYFGPGTRLTVL.

The V and J genes are TRBV18 and TRBJ2-3, with TRBD2 as a possible D gene (5 bases). CDR3 size: 17 residues. Germline V CDR1 and CDR2: KGHSH, LQKENI. V was cut by 2 bases and J by 2 bases, with 17 bases left in between. The DNA for the CDR3 is TGTGCCAGCTCACCAGAGATGTTGCGGGCCGTCACAGATACGCAGTATTTT. Protein: CASSPEMLRAVTDTQYF.

This chain uses TRBV2 with TRBJ2-5; no clear D. The CDR3 is made up of 14 amino acids. The germline V gene has CDR1 SNHLY and CDR2 FYNNEI. V dropped 5 bases and J dropped 2 bases, with 12 bases sitting between them. The CDR3 sequence: CASSWLRSQETQYF. For the CDR3, the DNA is TGTGCCAGCAGTTGGCTCAGATCTCAAGAGACCCAGTACTTC. Based on the CDR3 plus reference TRBV2 and TRBJ2-5, the full variable domain is EPEVTQTPSHQVTQMGQEVILRCVPISNHLYFYWYRQILGQKVEFLVSFYNNEISEKSEIFDDQFSVERPDGSNFTLKIRSTKLEDSAMYFCASSWLRSQETQYFGPGTRLLVL.

The chain uses TRBV2 and TRBJ2-7, with 11 bases identical to TRBD1. The CDR3 is 13 amino acids. CDR1 and CDR2 from the germline V gene are SNHLY and FYNNEI. J gave up 3 bases and V 9 bases, and 4 bases lay outside the gene matches. In DNA, the CDR3 is TGTGCCAGTCGGACAGGGGGCAACTACGAGCAGTACTTC. Protein product: CASRTGGNYEQYF.

The table lists this clone with a count of one. This sequence joins TRBV4-3 and TRBJ1-6; weak D call: TRBD1 (6 bases). Germline V lookup: CDR1 LGHNA, CDR2 YSLEER. The ends were cut back, 5 bases at V and 8 bases at J, with 13 bases in the middle. CDR3 length equals 14 residues. The CDR3, as DNA: TGCGCCAGCAGCTCGGACAGCGGTGATTCACCCCTCCACTTT. It codes for CASSSDSGDSPLHF.

This chain links TRBV9 with TRBJ1-4; TRBD1 agrees at 7 bases. Germline V gene sequence: CDR1 SGDLS, CDR2 YYNGEE. V shed 4 bases and J 6 bases; nucleotides not matched to a gene: 12. This CDR3 region has 16 residues. The CDR3 protein is CASSPPEQGLHEKLFF. The CDR3 nucleotides are TGTGCCAGCAGCCCACCTGAACAGGGGCTTCATGAAAAACTGTTTTTT.

The rearrangement joins TRBV20-1 to TRBJ2-3; 11 nucleotides align to TRBD2. The trim removed 6 bases at V and 5 bases at J, leaving 10 bases unmatched. The CDR3 is made up of 15 amino acids. The germline gives CDR1 DFQATT, CDR2 SNEGSKA (reference sequence). In DNA, the CDR3 is TGCAGTGCCAGTGAAACTAGCGGGAGAGGAGATACGCAGTATTTT. Its protein is CSASETSGRGDTQYF.

The chain links TRBV7-2 to TRBJ2-7, with 7 bases that match TRBD2. The CDR3 totals 16 residues. Germline trimming cut 1 base from V and 0 bases from J; bases unmatched to any gene: 6. Germline V gene sequence: CDR1 SGHTA, CDR2 FQGNSA. CDR3 loop: CASSLDGRGSSYEQYF. The CDR3 region has the DNA TGTGCCAGCAGCTTAGACGGGCGGGGGTCCTCCTACGAGCAGTACTTC.

The count of this clone is one. The same CDR3 also results from other DNA sequences found in this sample. The rearrangement links TRBV29-1 to TRBJ2-7; 7 nucleotides line up with TRBD1. The CDR3 length is 12 residues. Germline loops: CDR1 SQVTM, CDR2 ANQGSEA. Germline trimming cut 6 bases from V and 0 bases from J; bases unmatched to any gene: 2. The CDR3 sequence is CSVRDSSYEQYF. The CDR3 nucleotides are TGCAGCGTACGGGACAGCTCCTACGAGCAGTACTTC.

This clone has a handful of counts. The rearrangement joins TRBV5-1 to TRBJ2-2, with unresolved D. Between the trimmed V and J ends, which lost 3 bases and 1 base, there was a span of 7 bases. Germline lookup yields CDR1 SGHRS and CDR2 YFSETQ. The CDR3 has 14 amino acids. The CDR3 coding sequence is TGCGCCAGCAGCTCGGCAGGGAACACCGGGGAGCTGTTTTTT. Translated: CASSSAGNTGELFF. Using reference TRBV5-1 and TRBJ2-2 for the parts outside the CDR3, the full variable domain is KAGVTQTPRYLIKTRGQQVTLSCSPISGHRSVSWYQQTPGQGLQFLFEYFSETQRNKGNFPGRFSGRQFSNSRSEMNVSTLELGDSALYLCASSSAGNTGELFFGEGSRLTVL.

The CDR3 DNA sequence: TGCGCCAGCAGCTTGGCCGGGTCCAGACAGGGGGCCCAAGAGACCCAGTACTTC. Its protein product is CASSLAGSRQGAQETQYF. J is TRBJ2-5 and V is TRBV5-1; 10 bases align to TRBD1. J was trimmed by 1 base and V by 0 bases; bases with no gene match: 9. This CDR3 region has 18 residues. CDR1 and CDR2 (germline): SGHRS, YFSETQ.

The V and J genes are TRBV30 and TRBJ1-1, with a possible D match to TRBD1 (5 bases). This CDR3 is built from 12 residues. With 2 bases removed from V and 7 bases from J, the gap between germline ends came to 11 bases. The germline gives CDR1 GTSNPN, CDR2 SVGIG (reference sequence). The CDR3 sequence: CAWSSGDFEAFF. Written as DNA, the CDR3 is TGTGCCTGGAGTTCTGGGGACTTTGAAGCTTTCTTT.

This sequence joins TRBV2 and TRBJ1-5; possible D gene TRBD1, 6 bases. The CDR3 spans 15 residues. V was pared by 4 bases and J by 7 bases, with 17 bases between. Germline V lookup: CDR1 SNHLY, CDR2 FYNNEI. As DNA, the CDR3 is TGTGCCAGCAGTGCCACCAGGGGAGACAGGCAGCCCCAGCATTTT. It is translated as CASSATRGDRQPQHF.

The rearrangement uses TRBV7-8 and TRBJ2-7; TRBD2 agrees at 12 bases. Germline trimming cut 5 bases from V and 0 bases from J; bases unmatched to any gene: 5. The CDR3 extends over 16 amino acids. The V gene's germline CDR1 is SGHVS and CDR2 FQNEAQ. This CDR3 is CASSLRTSGDSYEQYF. The CDR3 bases are TGTGCCAGCAGCCTACGGACTAGCGGGGACTCCTACGAGCAGTACTTC.

The rearrangement links TRBV29-1 to TRBJ2-2; 8 positions match TRBD1. Germline assignment: CDR1 SQVTM and CDR2 ANQGSEA. This CDR3 is 14 amino acids long. The trim removed 4 bases at V and 1 base at J, leaving 2 bases unmatched. CDR3 sequence (DNA): TGCAGCGTTGGACAGGGGCTGAACACCGGGGAGCTGTTTTTT. Amino acid sequence: CSVGQGLNTGELFF.

The V and J genes are TRBV28 and TRBJ2-2; D is perhaps TRBD1 (5 bases). V lost 5 bases to trimming and J lost 1 base, with 17 bases between them. Germline V gene sequence: CDR1 MDHEN, CDR2 SYDVKM. The CDR3 runs 17 residues. The CDR3 is CASSPEGAGWNTGELFF. CDR3 coding DNA: TGTGCCAGCAGTCCTGAAGGGGCAGGGTGGAACACCGGGGAGCTGTTTTTT.